What follows is one TCR beta chain and its context. Other DNA sequences of this sample code for an identical CDR3. The data derive from a study of blood T cell repertoires in COVID-19. For the study at large: From T cells, B-cell-depleted T cells, or PBMCs came the material, which was cDNA or gDNA.

Participant ages covered roughly 18 to 89 years across about two dozen US areas. Grouping used clinical history reported by participants in a survey and questionnaire. Libraries were prepared by immunoSEQ multiplex PCR; TCRdb keeps only in-frame clonotypes and omits some of them. This table holds about 300,000 clones, 85% found once. Sequencing was carried out using PBMCs or T cells enriched from blood (not recorded which). This sequence was found in a woman between 45 and 60 years old who had recovered from COVID-19.

CDR3 sequence reads: CASSFGGSSYNSPLHF. As DNA, the CDR3 is TGCGCCAGCAGCTTCGGAGGGAGCTCCTATAATTCACCCCTCCACTTT. The gene calls are TRBV5-1 and TRBJ1-6; no reliable D call. Germline V lookup: CDR1 SGHRS, CDR2 YFSETQ. The CDR3 runs to 16 residues. Deletions cut 2 bases from V and 0 bases from J, with 9 bases between.